The rows below give T cell receptor beta chains drawn from one sample of a study of blood T cell repertoires in COVID-19. Libraries were prepared by immunoSEQ multiplex PCR; TCRdb keeps only in-frame clonotypes and omits some of them. The profile covers roughly 260,000 clones, with roughly 84% appearing a single time and roughly 3.1% taken by the ten largest. The specimen was peripheral blood. The receptors originated from a woman younger than 35 with acute or convalescent COVID-19. The conserved cysteine and the conserved F or W are not part of the CDR3 here.

j_gene,v_gene,CDR3aa
TRBJ1-6,TRBV19,ASSAVGGSPLH
TRBJ1-6,TRBV7-9,ASSLARDSPLH
TRBJ2-3,TRBV28,ASSLTRQGRDTDTQY
TRBJ1-1,TRBV5-1,ASSLGAPNTEAF
TRBJ2-3,TRBV30,AWSAGGRATDTQY
TRBJ2-7,TRBV5-5,ASSLGQGPLYEQY
TRBJ2-7,TRBV3-1/TRBV3-2,ASSPYGLAREQY
TRBJ1-6,TRBV12-3/TRBV12-4,ASRDSNSPLH
TRBJ1-1,TRBV29-1,SVEDLGQGRAF
TRBJ1-1,TRBV7-9,ASSLNRVGEGTF
TRBJ2-3,TRBV7-8,ASRTAGASTDTQY
TRBJ2-7,TRBV5-6,ASSRDRGTSYEQY
TRBJ1-1,TRBV30,AWSEGAENEAF
TRBJ1-6,TRBV28,ASTKTGTGVSPLH
TRBJ2-1,TRBV9,ASSVVAAGVGSNEQF
TRBJ1-3,TRBV7-6,ASSARGASGNTIY
TRBJ2-5,TRBV5-4,ASSPVSGQETQY
TRBJ2-5,TRBV5-8,ASSLSPPGETQY
TRBJ2-1,TRBV19,ASSSRMTSFDEQF
TRBJ2-1,TRBV11-2,ASSPGGGLAAHEQF
TRBJ2-1,TRBV5-4,ATKLAGGPYNEQF
TRBJ1-1,TRBV27,ASSPHGTGLNTEAF
TRBJ2-3,TRBV6-4,ASSELAGGGSDTQY
TRBJ1-5,TRBV28,AIRGGGQPQH
TRBJ2-3,TRBV13,ASTGLSGAGADTQY
TRBJ2-5,TRBV10-3,AISERTGFSETQY
TRBJ1-3,TRBV7-2,ASSLQGQGSPGNTIY
TRBJ2-1,TRBV20-1,SASGTGGIPYNEQF
TRBJ2-1,TRBV6-5,ASRYGGPSYNEQF
TRBJ2-7,TRBV9,ASSPWAGSDEQY
TRBJ2-7,TRBV12-3/TRBV12-4,ASSLSGNTEQY
TRBJ1-2,TRBV19,ASSRGQPEGGYT
TRBJ2-7,TRBV28,ASSFPRDREPYEQY
TRBJ1-1,TRBV6-2/TRBV6-3,ASSYSGTGLSVLPEAF
TRBJ2-1,TRBV7-2,ASTYSGRTINEQF
TRBJ2-7,TRBV7-9,ASSSIDRAGYEQY
TRBJ1-1,TRBV2,ASSAEGGTEAF
TRBJ2-7,TRBV4-2,ASSQAGTGVYYEQY
TRBJ2-2,TRBV19,ASSDLRGAGLAGELF
TRBJ2-7,TRBV25-1,ASSERASGIAYEQY
TRBJ1-2,TRBV29-1,SGQTHYGYT
TRBJ1-2,TRBV29-1,SVSLGEDYGYT
TRBJ1-6,TRBV7-2,ASSLGQGSNSPLH
TRBJ2-2,TRBV30,AWGEQGPGELF
TRBJ2-1,TRBV4-1,ASSQDVERVNRYNEQF
TRBJ2-1,TRBV5-1,ASSLAGWTSGSGV
TRBJ2-3,TRBV13,ASSLGFGRPSTDTQY
TRBJ2-7,TRBV28,ASSLQRDSHEQY
TRBJ2-1,TRBV5-1,ASSLHGGDRVINEQF
TRBJ2-1,TRBV6-5,ASSELAGGYNEQF
TRBJ2-7,TRBV5-4,ASRESGRADEQY
TRBJ1-5,TRBV2,ASSAGQPQH
TRBJ2-6,TRBV7-3,ASSPRTSRSSGANVLT
TRBJ2-1,TRBV10-3,AISGQLAGEQF
TRBJ2-1,TRBV4-2,ASSQERTTLGEQF
TRBJ1-2,TRBV30,AWKGRTINYGYT
TRBJ1-2,TRBV6-5,ASSYSTGPPYYGYT
TRBJ2-1,TRBV3-1/TRBV3-2,ASSQGGSGRAIYNEQF
TRBJ1-1,TRBV6-5,ASRGGTGAF
TRBJ1-1,TRBV28,ASLTGGSGGPEAF